Presented here are 30 T cell receptor beta chains from one specimen sequenced in a study of CD8+ T cells in alopecia areata. Documented treatment: oral pan-JAK inhibitor, 5-10 mg twice daily. In each case, RNA was isolated and then reverse transcribed into cDNA as the sequencing template. The assay was immunoSEQ multiplex PCR, and TCRdb's table has in-frame clones only and misses some. In the table there are approximately 110,000 clones, 56% of which are singletons. This material consisted of CD4+ T cells sorted from blood, taken at week 24, from a patient treated with tofacitinib. The source of these receptors is a human donor with alopecia areata.

The gene calls are TRBV2 and TRBJ1-4; tentative D call: TRBD1 (6 bases). This CDR3 has 14 amino acids. From germline, CDR1 is SNHLY and CDR2 FYNNEI. Trimming took off 6 bases at V and 7 bases at J, with 15 bases between the two ends. CDR3 amino acids: CASRYRDGAEKLFF. The CDR3 coding sequence is TGTGCCAGCAGGTACAGGGACGGGGCTGAAAAACTGTTTTTT.

The chain recombines TRBV4-3 with TRBJ1-6; maybe TRBD1 (5 bases). V gave up 3 bases and J gave up 1 base, with 7 bases separating them. The CDR3 is made up of 15 amino acids. CDR1 and CDR2 from the germline V gene are LGHNA and YSLEER. CDR3 protein: CASSQGGSYNSPLHF. The CDR3 region has the DNA TGCGCCAGCAGCCAGGGGGGATCCTATAATTCACCCCTCCACTTT.

A few counts support this clone. The rearrangement joins TRBV30 to TRBJ1-4; a weak D match, TRBD1 (5 bases). Germline V gene sequence: CDR1 GTSNPN, CDR2 SVGIG (reference sequence). The V gene lost 6 bases and the J gene lost 8 bases, with 16 bases spanning the gap. The CDR3 covers 13 residues. In DNA, the CDR3 is TGTGCCTGCGCTGGGGGGATAGTGGAAAAACTGTTTTTT. Residues: CACAGGIVEKLFF. The variable domain in full, completed from reference TRBV30 and TRBJ1-4, reads SQTIHQWPATLVQPVGSPLSLECTVEGTSNPNLYWYRQAAGRGLQLLFYSVGIGQISSEVPQNLSASRPQDRQFILSSKKLLLSDSGFYLCACAGGIVEKLFFGSGTQLSVL.

The chain has TRBV5-4 and TRBJ2-5, with 9 bases fitting TRBD2. CDR1 is SGHNT, CDR2 YYREEE, per germline (reference sequence). Trimming removed 2 bases from V and 2 bases from J; junction bases left unmatched: 7. This CDR3 spans 16 amino acids. Written as DNA, the CDR3 is TGTGCCAGCAGCTTTGTTAGCGGGGGTTTTCAAGAGACCCAGTACTTC. Its translation: CASSFVSGGFQETQYF.

This sequence joins TRBV7-9 and TRBJ2-2; 7 bases are shared with TRBD1. Trimming removed 4 bases from V and 0 bases from J; junction bases left unmatched: 2. CDR3 length: 15 amino acids. CDR1 and CDR2 (germline): SEHNR, FQNEAQ (reference sequence). The CDR3 DNA reads as TGTGCCAGCAGCTCGGGACAGACGAACACCGGGGAGCTGTTTTTT. Amino acid sequence: CASSSGQTNTGELFF.

The rearrangement links TRBV7-9 to TRBJ2-6, with TRBD1 as a possible D gene (5 bases). CDR3 size: 18 residues. CDR1 is SEHNR, CDR2 FQNEAQ, per germline (reference sequence). With 4 bases removed from V and 0 bases from J, the gap between germline ends came to 16 bases. The CDR3 spells CASSSTQATISGANVLTF. The CDR3 nucleotides read TGTGCCAGCAGCTCCACACAGGCCACAATCTCTGGGGCCAACGTCCTGACTTTC.

This clone showed up just once. J is TRBJ2-1 and V is TRBV20-1; D unresolved. Trimming left V 3 bases short and J 9 bases short, with 9 bases between. The CDR3 totals 11 residues. Germline loops: CDR1 DFQATT, CDR2 SNEGSKA (reference sequence). DNA for the CDR3: TGCAGTGCTAGGGATACCCCTGAGCAGTTCTTC. It specifies CSARDTPEQFF.

The chain joins TRBV10-3 to TRBJ1-6; D ambiguous. The V end was cut by 6 bases, the J end by 0 bases, with 6 bases between. Germline CDR1 is ENHRY and CDR2 is SYGVKD. The CDR3 covers 14 residues. In nucleotides, the CDR3 is TGTGCCATCAGCGGAAGCTCCTATAATTCACCCCTCCACTTT. Its translation: CAISGSSYNSPLHF.

V is TRBV7-2 and J is TRBJ1-6; 9 bases match TRBD1. From germline, CDR1 is SGHTA and CDR2 FQGNSA. After removal of 6 bases from V and 2 bases from J, the junction contained 2 bases not matched to a gene. The CDR3 extends over 15 amino acids. CDR3 coding DNA: TGTGCCAGCAGTAGACAGGGGGCCTATAATTCACCCCTCCACTTT. This translates into CASSRQGAYNSPLHF. Full variable domain (missing parts from reference TRBV7-2 and TRBJ1-6): GAGVSQSPSNKVTEKGKDVELRCDPISGHTALYWYRQSLGQGLEFLIYFQGNSAPDKSGLPSDRFSAERTGGSVSTLTIQRTQQEDSAVYLCASSRQGAYNSPLHFGNGTRLTVT.

This clone was seen only a few times. The chain joins TRBV30 to TRBJ2-2; D may be TRBD1 (6 bases). Trimming left V 0 bases short and J 2 bases short, with 7 bases between. The CDR3 runs 14 residues. Germline-derived CDR1 and CDR2 are GTSNPN and SVGIG (reference sequence). CDR3 amino acids: CAWSVGGNTGELFF. For the CDR3, the DNA is TGTGCCTGGAGTGTAGGGGGAAACACCGGGGAGCTGTTTTTT.

The chain uses TRBV4-3 and TRBJ2-6; D is unclear. Germline loops: CDR1 LGHNA, CDR2 YSLEER. V was cut by 1 base and J by 4 bases, with 11 bases left in between. This CDR3 spans 16 amino acids. CDR3 residues: CASSQGVLSGANVLTF. DNA for the CDR3: TGCGCCAGCAGCCAAGGTGTGCTATCCGGGGCCAACGTCCTGACTTTC.

This clone was detected only a few times. V gene TRBV15 combines with J gene TRBJ1-1, with D possibly matching TRBD1 (5 bases). V was cut by 1 base and J by 1 base, with 10 bases left in between. Germline V gene lookup returns CDR1 LNHNV and CDR2 YYDKDF (reference sequence). This CDR3 has 15 residues. CDR3 coding DNA: TGTGCCACCAGCAGAGTGGCCAGGGCGAACACTGAAGCTTTCTTT. Its protein product is CATSRVARANTEAFF.

This chain uses TRBV9 with TRBJ2-3; 12 bases map to TRBD1. This CDR3 has 16 residues. The V and J ends lost 4 bases and 8 bases, in that order; junction bases with no gene match: 11. Per the germline V gene, CDR1 is SGDLS and CDR2 is YYNGEE. This CDR3 reads CASSPTGTGGTGTQYF. For the CDR3, the DNA is TGTGCCAGCAGCCCAACCGGGACAGGGGGCACGGGTACGCAGTATTTT. Drawing the rest from reference TRBV9 and TRBJ2-3, the complete variable domain is DSGVTQTPKHLITATGQRVTLRCSPRSGDLSVYWYQQSLDQGLQFLIQYYNGEERAKGNILERFSAQQFPDLHSELNLSSLELGDSALYFCASSPTGTGGTGTQYFGPGTRLTVL.

CDR3 in amino acids: CASSLGSSGANVLTF. The CDR3 bases are TGCGCCAGCAGCTTGGGGAGTTCTGGGGCCAACGTCCTGACTTTC. This chain links TRBV5-1 with TRBJ2-6; D gene unclear. Germline V lookup: CDR1 SGHRS, CDR2 YFSETQ. V shed 0 bases and J shed 1 base, with 5 bases lying between them. This CDR3 has 15 amino acids. Full variable domain (rest looked up from reference TRBV5-1 and TRBJ2-6): KAGVTQTPRYLIKTRGQQVTLSCSPISGHRSVSWYQQTPGQGLQFLFEYFSETQRNKGNFPGRFSGRQFSNSRSEMNVSTLELGDSALYLCASSLGSSGANVLTFGAGSRLTVL.

The count of this clone is one. The J gene is TRBJ1-4, the V gene TRBV29-1; D is ambiguous. Deletions cut 7 bases from V and 0 bases from J, with 12 bases between. CDR1 is SQVTM, CDR2 ANQGSEA, per germline. The CDR3 contains 14 residues. CDR3 DNA: TGCAGCGCCAAAGCCAGAGCAACTAATGAAAAACTGTTTTTT. This gives the protein CSAKARATNEKLFF. Variable domain in full (rest from reference TRBV29-1 and TRBJ1-4): SAVISQKPSRDICQRGTSLTIQCQVDSQVTMMFWYRQQPGQSLTLIATANQGSEATYESGFVIDKFPISRPNLTFSTLTVSNMSPEDSSIYLCSAKARATNEKLFFGSGTQLSVL.

Many counts were recorded for this clone. The rearrangement links TRBV5-1 to TRBJ2-3; the D is unclear. Germline lookup yields CDR1 SGHRS and CDR2 YFSETQ. This CDR3 spans 16 amino acids. V lost 3 bases, J lost 2 bases, and 16 bases lay in between. The CDR3 region has the DNA TGCGCCAGCAGCTCCCCCACACCTACCTACACAGATACGCAGTATTTT. It encodes CASSSPTPTYTDTQYF.

This clone was recorded only once. The chain carries TRBV30 and TRBJ2-5; TRBD1 matches 9 bases. This CDR3 is 14 amino acids long. Per germline, CDR1 GTSNPN and CDR2 SVGIG (reference sequence). The V and J ends lost 0 bases and 5 bases, in that order; junction bases with no gene match: 4. The DNA for the CDR3 is TGTGCCTGGAGTGTAGGGGGACAGGGTGAGACCCAGTACTTC. Amino acid sequence: CAWSVGGQGETQYF.

The chain combines TRBV4-3 with TRBJ1-6, with D hard to call. Trimming took off 3 bases at V and 8 bases at J, with 8 bases between the two ends. Germline CDR1 LGHNA, CDR2 YSLEER. The CDR3 spans 13 residues. In DNA form, the CDR3 reads TGCGCCAGCAGCCATGGCATAGATTCACCCCTCCACTTT. Translating gives CASSHGIDSPLHF.

The chain is built from TRBV29-1 and TRBJ2-1, with D possibly matching TRBD1 (6 bases). Germline V CDR1 and CDR2: SQVTM, ANQGSEA. V was trimmed by 7 bases and J by 6 bases, leaving 16 bases between them. The CDR3 sequence is 13 residues long. The CDR3 loop reads CSGGTSRANEQFF. The CDR3 DNA is TGCAGCGGGGGGACATCCCGAGCCAATGAGCAGTTCTTC.

This clone has a handful of counts. The chain joins TRBV2 to TRBJ2-3; D is undetermined. Deletions cut 7 bases from V and 1 base from J, with 9 bases between. The germline gives CDR1 SNHLY, CDR2 FYNNEI. This CDR3 region has 13 residues. The CDR3 region is CASKPYRTDTQYF. The CDR3 DNA follows: TGTGCCAGCAAGCCGTATCGCACAGATACGCAGTATTTT.

The sample holds a few counts of this clone. The V and J genes are TRBV2 and TRBJ2-5; weak D call: TRBD2 (5 bases). The length of the CDR3 is 12 residues. Germline lookup yields CDR1 SNHLY and CDR2 FYNNEI. Between the trimmed V and J ends, which lost 8 bases and 2 bases, there was a span of 9 bases. The DNA for the CDR3 is TGTGCCAGCCGAGAGGGACAAGAGACCCAGTACTTC. This codes for CASREGQETQYF.

This chain joins TRBV7-9 and TRBJ2-3; TRBD1 is a possible D gene (6 bases). The V and J ends lost 1 base and 1 base respectively, with 12 bases between them. The CDR3 runs to 16 residues. CDR1 is SEHNR, CDR2 FQNEAQ, per germline (reference sequence). CDR3 in DNA: TGTGCCAGCAGCTTAGGCAGGGGAGCTGGCACAGATACGCAGTATTTT. Its translation is CASSLGRGAGTDTQYF.

The J gene is TRBJ1-2, the V gene TRBV30; TRBD1 aligns across 7 bases. Germline V gene data show CDR1 as GTSNPN and CDR2 as SVGIG (reference sequence). CDR3 length: 16 amino acids. V gave up 3 bases and J gave up 7 bases; unmatched junction bases: 17. In nucleotides, the CDR3 is TGTGCCTGGAGGGAAGGGTGGAACAGGGGAGGAGTTGGCTACACCTTC. This codes for CAWREGWNRGGVGYTF.

This clone has just a few counts. The J gene is TRBJ1-4, the V gene TRBV30, with D possibly being TRBD1 (5 bases). V gave up 6 bases and J gave up 5 bases, with 22 bases separating them. The CDR3 sequence is 16 residues long. The germline gives CDR1 GTSNPN, CDR2 SVGIG (reference sequence). The CDR3 nucleotides read TGTGCCTGCCCCCAAGGGGAGAACTCCCGGAATGAAAAACTGTTTTTT. Translating it yields CACPQGENSRNEKLFF. The whole variable domain, remainder taken from reference TRBV30 and TRBJ1-4, is SQTIHQWPATLVQPVGSPLSLECTVEGTSNPNLYWYRQAAGRGLQLLFYSVGIGQISSEVPQNLSASRPQDRQFILSSKKLLLSDSGFYLCACPQGENSRNEKLFFGSGTQLSVL.

This clone was seen a handful of times. The chain employs TRBV5-1 and TRBJ2-7; no clear D gene. Germline values: CDR1 SGHRS, CDR2 YFSETQ. This CDR3 comprises 14 residues. The V gene lost 4 bases and the J gene lost 3 bases, with 14 bases spanning the gap. The CDR3 DNA reads TGCGCCAGCAGCCTAGATCCTTCGAGCTACGAGCAGTACTTC. Its protein is CASSLDPSSYEQYF.

The CDR3 region is CASSSRLLGYNEQFF. CDR3 bases: TGCGCCAGCAGCTCCCGACTACTGGGGTACAATGAGCAGTTCTTC. The chain joins TRBV4-1 to TRBJ2-1; possibly TRBD2 for D (5 bases). The CDR3 totals 15 residues. V was shortened by 5 bases and J by 4 bases, with 15 bases between the two germline ends. Germline V gene lookup returns CDR1 MGHRA and CDR2 YSYEKL.

This clone was picked up a small number of times. The rearrangement links TRBV19 to TRBJ1-1; 7 bases match TRBD1. Germline assignment: CDR1 LNHDA and CDR2 SQIVND (reference sequence). This CDR3 has 13 amino acids. V dropped 6 bases and J dropped 0; count of bases not matched to a gene: 1. For the CDR3, the DNA is TGTGCCAGTAGGGGACAGATGAACACTGAAGCTTTCTTT. This translates into CASRGQMNTEAFF.

This clone was seen a few times. The rearrangement uses TRBV6-1 and TRBJ1-4, with D unclear. The germline V gene has CDR1 MNHNS and CDR2 SASEGT. Trimming cost V 4 bases and J 6 bases, with 9 bases left between them. The CDR3 loop spans 13 amino acids. This chain's CDR3 is CASSGSQDEKLFF. The CDR3 nucleotides read TGTGCCAGCAGTGGGTCCCAGGATGAAAAACTGTTTTTT.

The chain employs TRBV29-1 and TRBJ2-5; a possible D gene is TRBD2 (5 bases). Germline CDR1 and CDR2: SQVTM and ANQGSEA. Trimming pared 3 bases from V and 5 bases from J, leaving 13 bases between. The CDR3 length is 13 residues. The CDR3 DNA reads as TGCAGCGTTGACCCCGGACTGTCGGAGACCCAGTACTTC. Translation gives CSVDPGLSETQYF.

The chain employs TRBV2 and TRBJ2-3; tentative D call: TRBD1 (6 bases). V lost 7 bases to trimming and J lost 0 bases, with 11 bases between them. Germline V gives CDR1 SNHLY, CDR2 FYNNEI. CDR3 length: 14 amino acids. The CDR3: CASNWGPSTDTQYF. In nucleotides, the CDR3 is TGTGCCAGCAATTGGGGGCCCAGCACAGATACGCAGTATTTT.